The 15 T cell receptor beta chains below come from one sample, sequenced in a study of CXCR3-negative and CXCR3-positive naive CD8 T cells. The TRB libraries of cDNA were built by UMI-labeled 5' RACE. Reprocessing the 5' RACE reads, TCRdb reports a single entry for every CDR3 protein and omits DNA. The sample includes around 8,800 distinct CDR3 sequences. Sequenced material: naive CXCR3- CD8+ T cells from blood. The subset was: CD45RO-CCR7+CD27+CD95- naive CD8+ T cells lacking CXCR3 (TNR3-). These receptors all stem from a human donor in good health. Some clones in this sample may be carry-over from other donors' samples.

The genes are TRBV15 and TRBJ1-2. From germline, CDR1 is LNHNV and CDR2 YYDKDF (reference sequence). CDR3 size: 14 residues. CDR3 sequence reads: CATSPRANDYGYTF.

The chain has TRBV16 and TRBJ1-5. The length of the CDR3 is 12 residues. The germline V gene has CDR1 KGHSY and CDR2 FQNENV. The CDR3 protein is CASSQDNQPQHF.

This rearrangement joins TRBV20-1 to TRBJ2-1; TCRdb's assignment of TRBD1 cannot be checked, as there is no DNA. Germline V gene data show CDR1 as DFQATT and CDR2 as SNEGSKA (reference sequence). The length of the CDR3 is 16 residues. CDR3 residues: CSARDLTGSSYNEQFF.

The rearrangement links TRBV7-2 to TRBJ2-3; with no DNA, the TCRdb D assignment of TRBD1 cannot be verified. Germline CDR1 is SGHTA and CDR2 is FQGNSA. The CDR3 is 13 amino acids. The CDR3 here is CASSSPDTDTQYF. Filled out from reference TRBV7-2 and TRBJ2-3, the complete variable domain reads GAGVSQSPSNKVTEKGKDVELRCDPISGHTALYWYRQSLGQGLEFLIYFQGNSAPDKSGLPSDRFSAERTGGSVSTLTIQRTQQEDSAVYLCASSSPDTDTQYFGPGTRLTVL.

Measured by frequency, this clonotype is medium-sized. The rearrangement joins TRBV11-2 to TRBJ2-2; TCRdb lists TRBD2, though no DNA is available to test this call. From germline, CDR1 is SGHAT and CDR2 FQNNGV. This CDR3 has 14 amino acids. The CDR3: CASSEGPYTGELFF.

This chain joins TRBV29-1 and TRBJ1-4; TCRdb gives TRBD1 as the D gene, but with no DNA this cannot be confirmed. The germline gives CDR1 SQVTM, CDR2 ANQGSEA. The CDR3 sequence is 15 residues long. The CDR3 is CSVESGSSTNEKLFF.

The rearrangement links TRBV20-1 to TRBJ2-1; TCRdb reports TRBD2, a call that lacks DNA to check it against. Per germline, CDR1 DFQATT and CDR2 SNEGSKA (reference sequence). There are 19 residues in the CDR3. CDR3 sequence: CSARDGAGGPVMGYNEQFF.

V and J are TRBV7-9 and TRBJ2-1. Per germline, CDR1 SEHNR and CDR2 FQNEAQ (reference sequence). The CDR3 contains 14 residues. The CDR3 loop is CASSNPGLLNEQFF.

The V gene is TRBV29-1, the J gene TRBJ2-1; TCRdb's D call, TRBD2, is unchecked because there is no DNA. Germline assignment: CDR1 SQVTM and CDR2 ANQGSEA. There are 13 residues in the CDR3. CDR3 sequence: CSAGWTSNNEQFF.

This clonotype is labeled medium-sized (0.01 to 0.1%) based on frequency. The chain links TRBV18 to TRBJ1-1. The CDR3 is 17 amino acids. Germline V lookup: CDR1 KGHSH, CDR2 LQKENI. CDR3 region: CASSPPGRAPLNTEAFF.

CDR3 region: CASSPPGQGGDTQYF. The chain employs TRBV7-9 and TRBJ2-3; TCRdb's D gene call, TRBD1, goes unchecked for lack of DNA. This CDR3 has 15 residues. Per germline, CDR1 SEHNR and CDR2 FQNEAQ (reference sequence).

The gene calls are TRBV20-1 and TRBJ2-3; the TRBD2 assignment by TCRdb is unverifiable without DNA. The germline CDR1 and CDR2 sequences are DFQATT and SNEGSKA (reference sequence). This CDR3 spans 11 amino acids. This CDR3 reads CSALEADTQYF.

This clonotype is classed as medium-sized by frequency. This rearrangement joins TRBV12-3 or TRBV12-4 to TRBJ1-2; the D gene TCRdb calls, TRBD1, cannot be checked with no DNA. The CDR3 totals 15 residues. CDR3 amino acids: CASSLHTGGPYGYTF.

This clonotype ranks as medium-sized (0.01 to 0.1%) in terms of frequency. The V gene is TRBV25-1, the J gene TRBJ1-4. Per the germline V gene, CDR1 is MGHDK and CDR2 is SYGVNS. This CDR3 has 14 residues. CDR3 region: CASTKRGNNEKLFF.

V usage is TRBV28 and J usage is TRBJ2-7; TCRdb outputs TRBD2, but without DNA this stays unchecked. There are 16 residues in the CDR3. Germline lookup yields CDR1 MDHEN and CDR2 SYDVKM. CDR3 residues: CASSYPIGQTSYEQYF.